The clone carrying this T cell receptor (beta chain) has ten or more counts. The data originate from a study of T-cell reconstitution after alpha-beta-depleted transplantation in children. The library targeted TCRbeta and was prepared with unique molecular identifiers. MiXCR, run by TCRdb on the PCR reads, gives a single entry per CDR3 protein. The repertoire holds around 600,000 distinct CDR3 sequences, with around a sixth as singletons. V trimming: 4 bases; J trimming: 1 base; junction bases outside the gene matches: 3. Germline-derived CDR1 and CDR2 are SGDLS and YYNGEE. The CDR3 spans 14 residues.

The receptor was isolated from a human donor who donated a stem cell graft to a child with acute myeloid leukemia. Sequences were derived from PBMCs from the stem cell graft donor, sampled from the stem cell graft. The V and J genes are TRBV9 and TRBJ1-1; TRBD1 agrees at 8 bases. The DNA of the CDR3 is TGTGCCAGCAGCCCCAGGGGGCCGAACACTGAAGCTTTCTTT. This gives the protein CASSPRGPNTEAFF.